What follows are 17 T cell receptor beta chains derived from one specimen sequenced in a study of T-cell memory formation after mild COVID-19 (dated by TCRdb to 2020 to 2022). The library was made by 5' RACE. The instrument was an Illumina NovaSeq 6000. TCRdb's own reprocessing of the public reads used fastp at Q25 and MiXCR and kept productive beta chains. Every entry covers one CDR3 protein and lists the most common genes and DNA from its rows. The sample contains 250,000 to 300,000 distinct CDR3 sequences, about 17% of them found a single time. The ten largest clones add up to approximately 23% of the sample. Material: PBMCs or a T cell subset sorted from them (not recorded which). These receptors all stem from a man aged 18 to 35 who had mild COVID-19 (a few samples of this study predate the infection). The sample titles of this study are shuffled in the database, so cell type and time point are left out; the donor was told from shared clones.

The chain links TRBV7-2 to TRBJ2-3, with 7 bases aligning to TRBD2. Losses at the gene ends were 4 bases for V and 4 bases for J; bases not matched to a gene: 5. The CDR3 runs to 14 residues. From germline, CDR1 is SGHTA and CDR2 FQGNSA. CDR3 sequence reads: CASSWGGLSDTQYF. The CDR3 coding sequence is TGTGCCAGCAGCTGGGGGGGTCTGTCAGATACGCAGTATTTT.

The V gene is TRBV7-8, the J gene TRBJ2-2; TRBD2 might be the D (6 bases). The CDR3 length is 15 residues. Germline V gene data show CDR1 as SGHVS and CDR2 as FQNEAQ. The ends were cut back, 1 base at V and 3 bases at J, with 9 bases in the middle. The CDR3 DNA follows: TGTGCCAGCAGCTTAGGTGGGGGGTACACCGGGGAGCTGTTTTTT. It yields the protein CASSLGGGYTGELFF.

This clonotype was seen a handful of times. J is TRBJ2-2 and V is TRBV7-2, with 8 bases that match TRBD1. The junction had 6 bases not matched to a gene; V was cut back by 5 bases and J by 1 base. CDR3 length: 16 residues. CDR1 and CDR2 (germline): SGHTA, FQGNSA. As DNA, the CDR3 is TGTGCCAGCAGCGGTTACGGGACAGGGAACACCGGGGAGCTGTTTTTT. Protein: CASSGYGTGNTGELFF.

This clonotype showed up just a few times. CDR3 in DNA: TGTGCCAGCAGTTACTCGGGTCAGGGAAGTTCACCCCTCCACTTT. Its translation is CASSYSGQGSSPLHF. The chain employs TRBV6-5 and TRBJ1-6, with TRBD1 as a possible D gene (5 bases). Germline loops: CDR1 MNHEY, CDR2 SVGAGI. This CDR3 spans 15 amino acids. The V end lost 0 bases, the J end lost 9 bases, and 12 bases lay between the germline ends.

The chain employs TRBV23-1 and TRBJ2-7; D possibly uses TRBD1 or TRBD2 (6 bases each). TRBV23-1 is designated an ORF whose function remains uncertain. Trimming removed 4 bases at V and 6 bases at J, with 16 bases between. The CDR3 extends over 14 amino acids. CDR3 loop: CASSLRGRDLEQYV. In DNA, the CDR3 is TGCGCCAGCAGTCTCCGGGGGCGAGATCTCGAGCAGTACGTC.

This clonotype was seen at least ten times. The chain is built from TRBV5-1 and TRBJ2-3; tentative D call: TRBD1 (5 bases). This CDR3 is 14 amino acids long. Looked up from germline, CDR1 is SGHRS and CDR2 is YFSETQ. Deletions cut 1 base from V and 4 bases from J, with 10 bases between. Here the CDR3 DNA reads TGCGCCAGCAGCTTGAGCCAGGGTGCAGATACGCAGTATTTT. Protein: CASSLSQGADTQYF.

The chain combines TRBV11-3 with TRBJ2-6; D could derive from TRBD1 or TRBD2 (6 bases each). V lost 3 bases and J 8 bases, leaving 14 bases between the germline ends. The CDR3 sequence is 15 residues long. Germline CDR1 SGHNT, CDR2 YENEEA. CDR3 in amino acids: CASSFGGAGSNVLTF. The DNA for the CDR3 is TGTGCCAGCAGCTTTGGGGGCGCGGGATCCAACGTCCTGACTTTC.

The V gene is TRBV11-2, the J gene TRBJ2-7; D is possibly TRBD1 or TRBD2 (6 bases each). The CDR3 extends over 17 amino acids. CDR1 SGHAT and CDR2 FQNNGV come from the germline V gene. Trimming left V 4 bases short and J 2 bases short, with 21 bases between. The CDR3 region is CASSSRFRGLGPYEQYF. In DNA form, the CDR3 reads TGTGCCAGCAGCTCTCGTTTCAGGGGACTGGGGCCCTACGAGCAGTACTTC.

This clonotype was detected ten times or more. The chain recombines TRBV18 with TRBJ1-1; D remains ambiguous. The length of the CDR3 is 12 residues. V was trimmed by 6 bases and J by 4 bases, leaving 9 bases between them. Germline CDR1 KGHSH, CDR2 LQKENI. The DNA for the CDR3 is TGTGCCAGCTCTCCGGTGGCCACTGAAGCTTTCTTT. It is translated as CASSPVATEAFF.

The rearrangement links TRBV29-1 to TRBJ1-1; 7 bases match TRBD1. Germline V gene sequence: CDR1 SQVTM, CDR2 ANQGSEA. After removal of 6 bases from V and 4 bases from J, the junction contained 8 bases not matched to a gene. The CDR3 runs to 13 residues. In DNA form, the CDR3 reads TGCAGCGTAGACAGGGCTGGGGGCACTGAAGCTTTCTTT. This codes for CSVDRAGGTEAFF. Using reference TRBV29-1 and TRBJ1-1 for the parts outside the CDR3, the full variable domain is SAVISQKPSRDICQRGTSLTIQCQVDSQVTMMFWYRQQPGQSLTLIATANQGSEATYESGFVIDKFPISRPNLTFSTLTVSNMSPEDSSIYLCSVDRAGGTEAFFGQGTRLTVV.

This clonotype was counted a few times. The genes are TRBV20-1 and TRBJ1-4, with 7 bases identical to TRBD1. From germline, CDR1 is DFQATT and CDR2 SNEGSKA (reference sequence). J was trimmed by 5 bases and V by 5 bases; bases with no gene match: 11. CDR3 size: 15 residues. CDR3 protein: CSASEPDRANEKLFF. CDR3 DNA sequence: TGCAGTGCTTCCGAACCAGACAGGGCGAATGAAAAACTGTTTTTT.

There are many counts of this clonotype. V and J are TRBV11-2 and TRBJ1-2; TRBD1 matches 9 bases. The CDR3 has 15 residues. The junction had 8 bases not matched to a gene; V was cut back by 5 bases and J by 4 bases. Germline CDR1 reads SGHAT; CDR2 reads FQNNGV. CDR3 bases: TGTGCCAGCAGCCCGGGGACAGGGTACCTCTATGGCTACACCTTC. Its protein product is CASSPGTGYLYGYTF.

CDR3 DNA: TGTGCCAGCAGCCCCCGGACTAGCGGGGACCGGGGAGAGCAGTTCTTC. Its protein product is CASSPRTSGDRGEQFF. The genes are TRBV9 and TRBJ2-1; 12 positions match TRBD2. Germline assignment: CDR1 SGDLS and CDR2 YYNGEE. The length of the CDR3 is 16 residues. Trimming took 4 bases from V and 10 from J; bases not matched to a gene: 12.

This clonotype occurred many times. The chain links TRBV11-2 to TRBJ2-3; no definite D call. The V gene lost 1 base and the J gene lost 2 bases, with 7 bases spanning the gap. The CDR3 is made up of 14 amino acids. Germline CDR1 SGHAT, CDR2 FQNNGV. The CDR3 reads CASSLVVFTDTQYF. Here the CDR3 DNA reads TGTGCCAGCAGCTTAGTTGTCTTCACAGATACGCAGTATTTT.

This clonotype turned up a few times. The J gene is TRBJ2-2, the V gene TRBV7-9, with D possibly being TRBD1 (5 bases). Germline CDR1 is SEHNR and CDR2 is FQNEAQ (reference sequence). V was shortened by 4 bases and J by 8 bases, with 17 bases between the two germline ends. The CDR3 has 15 residues. CDR3 nucleotide sequence: TGTGCCAGCAGCTCCCGCGACCCAGGGCCGGGGGAGCTGTTTTTT. Translated, it gives CASSSRDPGPGELFF.

There are a few counts of this clonotype. The chain recombines TRBV5-1 with TRBJ1-6, with TRBD1 matching 9 bases. V lost 0 bases to trimming and J lost 7 bases; unmatched junction nucleotides: 5. Germline values: CDR1 SGHRS, CDR2 YFSETQ. The CDR3 has 16 residues. CDR3 region: CASSLAGTGTNSPLHF. CDR3 nucleotides: TGCGCCAGCAGCTTGGCCGGGACAGGGACCAATTCACCCCTCCACTTT.

The chain combines TRBV7-9 with TRBJ1-5, with unresolved D. The CDR3 runs 13 residues. V was shortened by 3 bases and J by 6 bases, with 9 bases between the two germline ends. Germline V lookup: CDR1 SEHNR, CDR2 FQNEAQ (reference sequence). The DNA for the CDR3 is TGTGCCAGCAGCTTTTACGGTGGTCAGCCCCAGCATTTT. It codes for CASSFYGGQPQHF. The full variable domain, its missing parts supplied by reference TRBV7-9 and TRBJ1-5, is DTGVSQNPRHKITKRGQNVTFRCDPISEHNRLYWYRQTLGQGPEFLTYFQNEAQLEKSRLLSDRFSAERPKGSFSTLEIQRTEQGDSAMYLCASSFYGGQPQHFGDGTRLSIL.